This is a list of T cell receptor beta chains from one sample in a study of T-cell memory formation after mild COVID-19. One entry per CDR3 protein, called by TCRdb with MiXCR from the 5' RACE reads. The data show 450,000 or so distinct CDR3 sequences, around 25% seen once. The sequencing sample was made of PBMCs or a T cell subset sorted from them (not recorded which). The receptor source for this set is an adult woman who had mild COVID-19 (a few samples of this study predate the infection). Cell type and time point are not known. The CDR3 runs from the conserved cysteine through the conserved F or W. A D gene is named only where the DNA matches it firmly. Clone size is stated in some rows and not others, as once, few, many or a class when expanded.

. | TRBJ2-3 | TRBV21-1 | once | TGTGCCAGCAGCAAAGGCAACTCTACTAGCGGGTTCACAGATACGCAGTATTTT | CASSKGNSTSGFTDTQYF
TRBD1 | TRBJ2-7 | TRBV12-3/TRBV12-4 | . | TGTGCCAGCAGTCGTGACAGGGTAAGCTACGAGCAGTACTTC | CASSRDRVSYEQYF
. | TRBJ2-2 | TRBV3-1 | few | TGTGCCAGCAGCCAGACAGACACGACCGGGGAGCTGTTTTTT | CASSQTDTTGELFF
. | TRBJ1-5 | TRBV6-5 | few | TGTGCCAGCAGCTCAGTAACAGGGTTGAGTCAGCCCCAGCATTTT | CASSSVTGLSQPQHF
. | TRBJ2-2 | TRBV7-7 | . | TGTGCCAGCAGCGAGGGGGGGTCCGGGGAGCTGTTTTTT | CASSEGGSGELFF
. | TRBJ2-6 | TRBV12-3/TRBV12-4 | . | TGTGCCAGCTCCCCCCCCACAAACGTCCTGACTTTC | CASSPPTNVLTF
TRBD1 | TRBJ2-7 | TRBV6-6 | . | TGTGCCAGCAGTTCCAGCCAGACCCCGGGACAGGGGTTCTACGAGCAGTACTTC | CASSSSQTPGQGFYEQYF
. | TRBJ2-7 | TRBV12-3/TRBV12-4 | . | TGTGCTTGTCGGGGACGTACCTACGAGCAGTACTTC | CACRGRTYEQYF
. | TRBJ1-1 | TRBV4-1 | few | TGCGCCAGCAGCCAAGTTGGGGGCTCGACTGAAGCTTTCTTT | CASSQVGGSTEAFF
. | TRBJ2-2 | TRBV24-1 | . | TGTGCCACCAGTGATACCGGGACACGTAACACCGGGGAGCTGTTTTTT | CATSDTGTRNTGELFF
. | TRBJ2-1 | TRBV12-3/TRBV12-4 | . | TGTGCCAGCAGTCAGCTGTACTATCCGGAGCAGTTCTTC | CASSQLYYPEQFF
. | TRBJ2-7 | TRBV7-3 | . | TGTGCCAGCAGCAACACCGACAGGCCTCCCTACGAGCAGTACTTC | CASSNTDRPPYEQYF
. | TRBJ2-2 | TRBV12-3/TRBV12-4 | few | TGTGCCAGCAGTTTACAAAAGGGGACCGGGGAGCTGTTTTTT | CASSLQKGTGELFF
. | TRBJ2-3 | TRBV20-1 | . | TGCAGTGCTAGCTTGGCGCCAGGACCCACAGATACGCAGTATTTT | CSASLAPGPTDTQYF
TRBD2 | TRBJ2-1 | TRBV7-3 | . | TGTGCCAGCAGCCCCGCCGGGGGCGGGGGGTACAATGAGCAGTTCTTC | CASSPAGGGGYNEQFF
. | TRBJ2-3 | TRBV7-9 | . | TGTGCCAGCAGCACTGCAGATACGCAGTATTTT | CASSTADTQYF
. | TRBJ2-1 | TRBV15 | . | TGTGCCACCAGCAGAGATTCACAGTACAATGAGCAGTTCTTC | CATSRDSQYNEQFF
. | TRBJ1-1 | TRBV4-1 | . | TGCGCCAGCAGCCAAGTGTTCGGAGGAGGTAACACTGAAGCTTTCTTT | CASSQVFGGGNTEAFF
. | TRBJ2-7 | TRBV27 | . | TGTGCCAGCAGTCCCCCTAGAACTCCCTCACAGCGGTACTTC | CASSPPRTPSQRYF
. | TRBJ2-3 | TRBV2 | . | TGTGCCAGACGTGAAGGGGACAACACAGATACGCAGTATTTT | CARREGDNTDTQYF
. | TRBJ1-1 | TRBV6-5 | . | TGTGCCAGCAGTTACAGACGCGCCGGCGAAGCTTTCTTT | CASSYRRAGEAFF
. | TRBJ1-1 | TRBV7-9 | . | TGTGCCAGTCGCGCTCCCCCGGTCCTCGACAAGAACACTGAAGCTTTCTTT | CASRAPPVLDKNTEAFF
. | TRBJ2-1 | TRBV4-1 | . | TGCGCCAGCAGCCAAAGTTCTAACCGCAGGGTTGAGCAGTTCTTC | CASSQSSNRRVEQFF
. | TRBJ1-2 | TRBV6-5 | . | TGTGCCAGCAGTTACTCCTCTAAAGGATATGGCTACACCTTC | CASSYSSKGYGYTF
TRBD2 | TRBJ2-7 | TRBV5-1 | once | TGCGCCAGCAGCTTGCGGGGGGGCTCCTACGAGCAGTACTTC | CASSLRGGSYEQYF
TRBD2 | TRBJ2-7 | TRBV9 | . | TGTGCCAGCAGCGTAGTGTCTAGCGGGAGTTACCACGAGCAGTACTTC | CASSVVSSGSYHEQYF
. | TRBJ2-3 | TRBV24-1 | few | TGTGCCACCAGTGATTTGCACGGAGATACGCAGTATTTT | CATSDLHGDTQYF
. | TRBJ2-3 | TRBV15 | few | TGTGCCACCAGCAGCGATAAGTTGGCGGTTCCCACAGATACGCAGTATTTT | CATSSDKLAVPTDTQYF
. | TRBJ2-7 | TRBV5-6 | few | TGTGCCAGCAGCTTGTCAAGGCAGAGAGGTTACGAGCAGTACTTC | CASSLSRQRGYEQYF
. | TRBJ1-1 | TRBV23-1 | few | TGCGCCAGCAGTCAATCGGAAGGGAATAGAGAAGCTTTCTTT | CASSQSEGNREAFF